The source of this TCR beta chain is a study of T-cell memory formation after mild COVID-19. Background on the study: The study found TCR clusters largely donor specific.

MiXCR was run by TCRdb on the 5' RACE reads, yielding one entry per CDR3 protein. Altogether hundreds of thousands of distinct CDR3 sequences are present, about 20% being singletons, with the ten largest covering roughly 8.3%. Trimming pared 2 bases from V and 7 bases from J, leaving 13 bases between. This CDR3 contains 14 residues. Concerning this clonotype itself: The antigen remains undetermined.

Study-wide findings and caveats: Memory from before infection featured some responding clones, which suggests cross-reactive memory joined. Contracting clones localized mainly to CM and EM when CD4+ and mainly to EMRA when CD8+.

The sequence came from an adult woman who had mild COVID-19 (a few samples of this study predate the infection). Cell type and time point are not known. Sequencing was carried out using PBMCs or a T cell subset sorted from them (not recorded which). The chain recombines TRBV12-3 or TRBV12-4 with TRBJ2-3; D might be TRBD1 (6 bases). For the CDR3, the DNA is TGTGCCAGCAGTTTAATCGGCGGACAGAATACGCAGTATTTT. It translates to CASSLIGGQNTQYF.